This passage covers 20 T cell receptor beta chains from one sample sequenced in a study of neurological immune-mediated disorders (dated by TCRdb to about 2019). The method was 5' RACE. The instrument was an Illumina HiSeq 2500. TCRdb's own reprocessing of the public reads used fastp at Q25 and MiXCR and kept productive beta chains. All rows with the same CDR3 protein become a single entry with the most common DNA and genes. In this sample the table shows fewer than 50,000 distinct CDR3 sequences, approximately 2.4% of which occur a single time. Of the sample, less than 15% is held by the ten largest clones. The sequenced material came from PBMCs. The source of these receptors is a man younger than 40 with multiple sclerosis.

The chain joins TRBV20-1 to TRBJ2-7; TRBD1 is a possible D gene (6 bases). Germline CDR1 reads DFQATT; CDR2 reads SNEGSKA (reference sequence). The CDR3 covers 14 residues. V was pared by 5 bases and J by 6 bases, with 20 bases between. The CDR3 DNA reads TGCAGTGCTCTCTCCCCGGGTTGGGGGCGCGAGCAGTACTTC. Residues: CSALSPGWGREQYF.

This clonotype has a count of ten or more. The rearrangement uses TRBV5-1 and TRBJ2-3; D remains unclear. V lost 4 bases, J lost 1 base, and 7 bases lay in between. This CDR3 region has 13 residues. Germline V gives CDR1 SGHRS, CDR2 YFSETQ. The CDR3 coding sequence is TGCGCCAGCAGCCGAGAAGGCACAGATACGCAGTATTTT. Protein product: CASSREGTDTQYF.

This clonotype has at least ten counts. The chain is built from TRBV7-2 and TRBJ2-7; the match to TRBD1 covers 8 bases. This CDR3 has 14 amino acids. Germline V gives CDR1 SGHTA, CDR2 FQGNSA. Trimming at V came to 1 base and at J to 7 bases, leaving 6 bases not matched to a gene. The CDR3 spells CASSLGRGLEEQYF. The CDR3, as DNA: TGTGCCAGCAGCTTAGGCAGGGGGCTAGAGGAGCAGTACTTC.

This clonotype was seen many times. The CDR3 spells CASSLAGGRGRSSYNEQFF. As DNA, the CDR3 is TGCGCCAGCAGCTTGGCCGGGGGGCGCGGTCGAAGCTCCTACAATGAGCAGTTCTTC. The rearrangement joins TRBV5-1 to TRBJ2-1, with TRBD2 as a possible D gene (7 bases). The CDR3 has 19 amino acids. Trimming left V 0 bases short and J 0 bases short, with 19 bases between. From germline, CDR1 is SGHRS and CDR2 YFSETQ.

This clonotype occurred many times. The J gene is TRBJ2-6, the V gene TRBV3-1; tentatively, D is TRBD1 (5 bases). The CDR3 is 16 residues long. Germline V gives CDR1 LGHDT, CDR2 YNNKEL (reference sequence). V lost 8 bases, J lost 1 base, and 15 bases lay in between. The CDR3 nucleotides are TGTGCCAGCGGACAAGACCTTAATTCTGGGGCCAACGTCCTGACTTTC. It specifies CASGQDLNSGANVLTF.

This clonotype has a handful of counts. The junction departs from germline at one end; a sequencing error may be responsible. The V gene is TRBV6-5, the J gene TRBJ2-1, with a possible D match to TRBD1 (6 bases). CDR1 is MNHEY, CDR2 SVGAGI, per germline. This CDR3 has 14 residues. The CDR3, as DNA: TGTGCCAGCAGTATTGGACAGTCCTGCAATGAGCAGTTCTTC. Translated: CASSIGQSCNEQFF.

This clonotype has a count of ten or more. The genes are TRBV20-1 and TRBJ1-1; D uncertain. The CDR3 is 14 residues long. Trimming left V 6 bases short and J 0 bases short, with 14 bases between. From germline, CDR1 is DFQATT and CDR2 SNEGSKA (reference sequence). CDR3 region: CSAVKYDLNTEAFF. CDR3 nucleotide sequence: TGCAGTGCCGTAAAATACGATTTGAACACTGAAGCTTTCTTT.

This clonotype showed up many times. V is TRBV5-1 and J is TRBJ2-2; D is uncertain. This CDR3 comprises 12 residues. Between the trimmed V and J ends, which lost 5 bases and 4 bases, there was a span of 6 bases. The V gene's germline CDR1 is SGHRS and CDR2 YFSETQ. This CDR3 is CASRVGTGELFF. For the CDR3, the DNA is TGCGCCAGCAGGGTTGGCACCGGGGAGCTGTTTTTT.

This clonotype appeared many times. The chain is built from TRBV7-8 and TRBJ2-7, with D maybe TRBD2 (5 bases). Germline V lookup: CDR1 SGHVS, CDR2 FQNEAQ. Trimming stripped 5 bases from V and 3 bases from J, with 8 bases between. There are 12 residues in the CDR3. CDR3 amino acids: CASSPEDYEQYF. The DNA of the CDR3 is TGTGCCAGCAGCCCGGAGGACTACGAGCAGTACTTC.

This clonotype was counted ten times or more. The chain links TRBV5-1 to TRBJ1-1, with 7 bases matching TRBD1. The germline V gene encodes CDR1 SGHRS and CDR2 YFSETQ. This CDR3 spans 15 amino acids. After removal of 0 bases from V and 3 bases from J, the junction contained 5 bases not matched to a gene. The CDR3 region is CASSLGTGIYTEAFF. CDR3 sequence (DNA): TGCGCCAGCAGCTTGGGGACAGGAATTTACACTGAAGCTTTCTTT.

This clonotype was recorded many times. This chain uses TRBV15 with TRBJ2-1; D call uncertain. Germline V gene sequence: CDR1 LNHNV, CDR2 YYDKDF (reference sequence). CDR3 length: 16 residues. Trimming left V 1 base short and J 3 bases short, with 13 bases between. In nucleotides, the CDR3 is TGTGCCACCAGCAGAGGACTGCCTACAAGCTACAATGAGCAGTTCTTC. Amino acid sequence: CATSRGLPTSYNEQFF.

This clonotype was found many times. This sequence joins TRBV27 and TRBJ1-1; TRBD1 matches at 7 bases. The germline V gene has CDR1 MNHEY and CDR2 SMNVEV (reference sequence). This CDR3 comprises 13 residues. V trimming: 5 bases; J trimming: 5 bases; junction bases outside the gene matches: 5. CDR3 residues: CASSPTGFTEAFF. The CDR3 DNA reads TGTGCCAGCAGTCCGACAGGGTTTACTGAAGCTTTCTTT.

This clonotype was counted ten times or more. CDR3 in DNA: TGTGCCACCCTCCCCCCTCCGCAGAGACAAGACACAGATACGCAGTATTTT. It translates to CATLPPPQRQDTDTQYF. V usage is TRBV28 and J usage is TRBJ2-3, with no clear D. CDR1 and CDR2 from the germline V gene are MDHEN and SYDVKM. V was pared by 10 bases and J by 2 bases, with 25 bases between. The CDR3 has 17 amino acids.

This clonotype was picked up many times. The V call is TRBV4-1, the J call TRBJ2-2; possible D gene TRBD2, 5 bases. V was clipped by 2 bases and J by 6 bases, with 10 bases between them. In germline, CDR1 is MGHRA, CDR2 YSYEKL. CDR3 size: 14 residues. CDR3 amino acids: CASSQLMEAGELFF. CDR3 in DNA: TGCGCCAGCAGCCAATTGATGGAGGCCGGGGAGCTGTTTTTT.

The sample holds many counts of this clonotype. The chain links TRBV20-1 to TRBJ2-1; perhaps TRBD2 as D (5 bases). Germline-derived CDR1 and CDR2 are DFQATT and SNEGSKA (reference sequence). Trimming removed 4 bases at V and 2 bases at J, with 15 bases between. CDR3 size: 15 residues. CDR3 protein: CSATPPVSAYNEQFF. The CDR3 region has the DNA TGCAGTGCTACCCCCCCCGTTAGCGCCTACAATGAGCAGTTCTTC.

This clonotype appeared many times. The chain recombines TRBV5-1 with TRBJ1-4; D may be TRBD1 (5 bases). The CDR3 is 15 residues long. Looked up from germline, CDR1 is SGHRS and CDR2 is YFSETQ. V was trimmed by 4 bases and J by 4 bases, leaving 14 bases between them. The CDR3 reads CASSPTTALNEKLFF. In nucleotides, the CDR3 is TGCGCCAGCAGCCCCACGACAGCGCTTAATGAAAAACTGTTTTTT.

This clonotype was observed a handful of times. The chain carries TRBV20-1 and TRBJ1-5; 9 nucleotides match TRBD1. J gave up 5 bases and V 1 base, and 9 bases lay outside the gene matches. Germline V gives CDR1 DFQATT, CDR2 SNEGSKA (reference sequence). The CDR3 covers 16 residues. The chain's CDR3 is CSARAWTGVGDQPQHF. The CDR3 DNA follows: TGCAGTGCTAGAGCCTGGACAGGGGTAGGGGATCAGCCCCAGCATTTT.

This clonotype has ten or more counts. The J gene is TRBJ2-4, the V gene TRBV29-1, with D unclear. Per germline, CDR1 SQVTM and CDR2 ANQGSEA. CDR3 length: 11 residues. V was cut by 5 bases and J by 5 bases, with 7 bases left in between. CDR3 region: CSVYRENIQYF. Written as DNA, the CDR3 is TGCAGCGTTTACAGAGAAAACATTCAGTACTTC.

This clonotype was counted ten times or more. This rearrangement joins TRBV15 to TRBJ2-7; D is undetermined. Germline-derived CDR1 and CDR2 are LNHNV and YYDKDF (reference sequence). The CDR3 is made up of 12 amino acids. Trimming shortened V by 1 base and J by 4 bases, and 5 bases separated the two germline ends. The CDR3 is CATSRVGYEQYF. CDR3 coding DNA: TGTGCCACCAGCAGAGTGGGATACGAGCAGTACTTC.

This clonotype came up many times. V gene TRBV7-9 combines with J gene TRBJ2-1; possibly TRBD1 or TRBD2 for D (5 bases each). Trimming cost V 2 bases and J 5 bases, with 22 bases left between them. There are 18 residues in the CDR3. Germline V gene sequence: CDR1 SEHNR, CDR2 FQNEAQ (reference sequence). DNA of the CDR3: TGTGCCAGCAGCTTAAGATTGCTCCGGGACGGCCAGGACAATGAGCAGTTCTTC. Its protein product is CASSLRLLRDGQDNEQFF.